These 2 T cell receptor beta chains came from one sample sequenced in a study of T cell repertoires in cytomegalovirus infection. TCRdb fed the reads into MiXCR, producing one record per CDR3 protein. The table includes hundreds of thousands of distinct CDR3 sequences, 24% detected once. What was sequenced was CD8+ T cells from PBMCs. The receptor set was obtained from a human donor in good health (CMV status not recorded). Some clones in this sample may be carry-over from other donors' samples.

This clonotype showed up just a few times. The chain recombines TRBV2 with TRBJ2-1; 9 positions match TRBD2. V lost 8 bases, J lost 7 bases, and 6 bases stayed unmatched. Germline V lookup: CDR1 SNHLY, CDR2 FYNNEI. This CDR3 region has 13 residues. This CDR3 reads CASGGGALNEQFF. Written as DNA, the CDR3 is TGTGCCAGCGGCGGGGGGGCTTTGAATGAGCAGTTCTTC.

The chain links TRBV20-1 to TRBJ1-5; D unresolved. CDR1 DFQATT and CDR2 SNEGSKA come from the germline V gene (reference sequence). V lost 3 bases, J lost 0 bases, and 12 bases lay in between. The length of the CDR3 is 15 residues. CDR3 nucleotides: TGCAGTGCTAGCGCTGACGGGGATAGCAATCAGCCCCAGCATTTT. Translation: CSASADGDSNQPQHF.